A selection of T cell receptor beta chains follows, all from one sample in a study of breast tumors, draining lymph nodes, adjacent tissues. TCRdb reprocessed the multiplex PCR reads with MiXCR, giving one entry per CDR3 protein. The profile shows approximately 190,000 distinct CDR3 sequences, 25% to 40% of them singletons. The specimen sequenced was axillary lymph node tissue. The receptors stem from a female donor with breast cancer. Some clones in this sample may be carry-over from other donors' samples. Both conserved end residues are part of each CDR3. The order of the fields is J gene, clone size, D gene, V gene, CDR3 DNA, CDR3 protein. D genes are given only for firm matches. Where a row states a size, it is once, few, many or the class of an expanded clone; other rows omit it.

J: TRBJ2-2
size: NA
D: NA
V: TRBV20-1
DNA: TGCAGTGCTAGGGCGCAGGGGACCAGAGAGCTGTTTTTT
CDR3: CSARAQGTRELFF

J: TRBJ2-5
size: many
D: NA
V: TRBV10-3
DNA: TGTGCCATCAGTGAGCCCCGGGGCAGGGAGACCCAGTACTTC
CDR3: CAISEPRGRETQYF

J: TRBJ1-1
size: once
D: NA
V: TRBV5-5
DNA: TGTGCCAGCAGCTTGGCCGTGGTTGTAGAGAGGCGGGACACTGAAGCTTTCTTT
CDR3: CASSLAVVVERRDTEAFF

J: TRBJ2-7
size: many
D: NA
V: TRBV20-1
DNA: TGCAGTGCCGAGGGGGGGGAGACCTACGAGCAGTACTTC
CDR3: CSAEGGETYEQYF

J: TRBJ1-6
size: NA
D: TRBD1
V: TRBV20-1
DNA: TGCAGTGCCAGGGACAGAAGTAATTCACCCCTCCACTTT
CDR3: CSARDRSNSPLHF

J: TRBJ2-7
size: many
D: TRBD1
V: TRBV19
DNA: TGTGCCAGTAGTCTGACAGGGGTGCCCTACGAGCAGTACTTC
CDR3: CASSLTGVPYEQYF

J: TRBJ1-3
size: NA
D: NA
V: TRBV5-4
DNA: TGTGCCAGCAGCTCCAGCTTAGGACGGAACTCTGGAAACACCATATATTTT
CDR3: CASSSSLGRNSGNTIYF

J: TRBJ2-5
size: NA
D: TRBD2
V: TRBV19
DNA: TGTGCCAGTAGTATTGGACTAGCGGGGGGAGGGACCCAGTACTTC
CDR3: CASSIGLAGGGTQYF

J: TRBJ2-1
size: many
D: TRBD2
V: TRBV16
DNA: TGTGCCAGCAGCCAACCTCGGGGAGCGGGACTTGTCAATGAGCAGTTCTTC
CDR3: CASSQPRGAGLVNEQFF

J: TRBJ1-5
size: many
D: NA
V: TRBV2
DNA: TGTGCCAGCAGTGAACGCCGGGGCGGCAATCAGCCCCAGCATTTT
CDR3: CASSERRGGNQPQHF

J: TRBJ2-3
size: many
D: TRBD2
V: TRBV6-1
DNA: TGTGCTAGCAGAGCTAGCGGGGCAGATACGCAGTATTTT
CDR3: CASRASGADTQYF

J: TRBJ2-7
size: many
D: NA
V: TRBV18
DNA: TGTGCCAGCTCACCAATGGAGGCGGGAACCTACGAGCAGTACTTC
CDR3: CASSPMEAGTYEQYF

J: TRBJ1-2
size: many
D: TRBD1
V: TRBV4-2
DNA: TGTGCCAGCAGCCTTCGGGGGGACAGTCTAAACTATGGCTACACCTTC
CDR3: CASSLRGDSLNYGYTF

J: TRBJ2-3
size: many
D: NA
V: TRBV20-1
DNA: TGCAGTCCGGCAGCGGTCAGCACAGATACGCAGTATTTT
CDR3: CSPAAVSTDTQYF

J: TRBJ1-1
size: NA
D: NA
V: TRBV27
DNA: TGTGCCAGCAGGGGCCCCTACACTGAAGCTTTCTTT
CDR3: CASRGPYTEAFF

J: TRBJ2-2
size: many
D: NA
V: TRBV20-1
DNA: TGCAGTGCCCAGACGGTCGGCACCGGGGAGCTGTTTTTT
CDR3: CSAQTVGTGELFF

J: TRBJ2-5
size: NA
D: TRBD2
V: TRBV5-1
DNA: TGCGCCGGCACGAGATCGGGGGGTGTAGAAGAGACCCAGTACTTC
CDR3: CAGTRSGGVEETQYF

J: TRBJ1-6
size: once
D: TRBD1
V: TRBV5-1
DNA: TGCGCCAGTGCTACGAGGACAGGAGGGAATAATTCACCCCTCCACTTT
CDR3: CASATRTGGNNSPLHF

J: TRBJ2-7
size: many
D: TRBD2
V: TRBV5-4
DNA: TGTGCCAGCAGCCCGGGGGGAGGGGAGGAGGGCGAGCAGTACTTC
CDR3: CASSPGGGEEGEQYF

J: TRBJ1-6
size: once
D: TRBD1
V: TRBV20-1
DNA: TGCAGTGCTAGATCCAGACAGGGGATCGGTTCACCCCTCCACTTT
CDR3: CSARSRQGIGSPLHF

J: TRBJ2-3
size: many
D: NA
V: TRBV20-1
DNA: TGCAGTGCGCCGGGGGATGGCACAGATACGCAGTATTTT
CDR3: CSAPGDGTDTQYF

J: TRBJ2-5
size: NA
D: NA
V: TRBV9
DNA: TGTGCCAGCAGCGTAGTTGCGGAGGACCAAGAGACCACGTACTTC
CDR3: CASSVVAEDQETTYF

J: TRBJ1-6
size: many
D: NA
V: TRBV9
DNA: TGTGCCAGCAGCGTAGCCCCTCAGGGCAATTCACCCCTCCACTTT
CDR3: CASSVAPQGNSPLHF

J: TRBJ1-6
size: many
D: TRBD1
V: TRBV7-3
DNA: TGTGCCAGCAGCCCGGGACAGGGGTCACCCCTCCACTTT
CDR3: CASSPGQGSPLHF

J: TRBJ2-7
size: many
D: TRBD1
V: TRBV5-5
DNA: TGTGCCAGCAGCGTTAATCCGGGACAGGGGCATAGTGAGCAGTACTTC
CDR3: CASSVNPGQGHSEQYF

J: TRBJ2-7
size: many
D: NA
V: TRBV30
DNA: TGTGCCTGGAGTCTCAGGGACGAGCAGTACTTC
CDR3: CAWSLRDEQYF

J: TRBJ2-2
size: few
D: NA
V: TRBV18
DNA: TGTGCCAGCTCACGACCTGATCGGTCCACCGGGGAGCTGTTTTTT
CDR3: CASSRPDRSTGELFF

J: TRBJ1-2
size: many
D: NA
V: TRBV5-1
DNA: TGCGCCAGCAGCTTGGACCCGAAACTTCGGGGCTACACCTTC
CDR3: CASSLDPKLRGYTF

J: TRBJ2-7
size: many
D: NA
V: TRBV9
DNA: TGTGCCAGCAGCCCGGACTTCCTGCACTACGAGCAGTACTTC
CDR3: CASSPDFLHYEQYF

J: TRBJ2-4
size: once
D: NA
V: TRBV19
DNA: TGTGCCAGTAGTATAGGGGCTGCCAAAAACATTCAGTACTTC
CDR3: CASSIGAAKNIQYF

J: TRBJ1-3
size: many
D: NA
V: TRBV5-1
DNA: TGCGCCAGCAGCCCTGCACTCGGGGTTAACTCTGGAAACACCATATATTTT
CDR3: CASSPALGVNSGNTIYF

J: TRBJ2-1
size: many
D: TRBD2
V: TRBV5-8
DNA: TGTGCCAGCAGCTTGGTACTAGCGGGAGCTGATGAGCAGTTCTTC
CDR3: CASSLVLAGADEQFF

J: TRBJ2-7
size: NA
D: TRBD2
V: TRBV20-1
DNA: TGCAGTGCTAGAGAGCTAGCGGGAGGCGCCTACGAGCAGTACTTC
CDR3: CSARELAGGAYEQYF

J: TRBJ1-6
size: NA
D: TRBD1
V: TRBV9
DNA: TGTGCCAGCAGCGTAGACCCAGGGACAGGGCGGAATTTACCCCTCCACTTT
CDR3: CASSVDPGTGRNLPLHF